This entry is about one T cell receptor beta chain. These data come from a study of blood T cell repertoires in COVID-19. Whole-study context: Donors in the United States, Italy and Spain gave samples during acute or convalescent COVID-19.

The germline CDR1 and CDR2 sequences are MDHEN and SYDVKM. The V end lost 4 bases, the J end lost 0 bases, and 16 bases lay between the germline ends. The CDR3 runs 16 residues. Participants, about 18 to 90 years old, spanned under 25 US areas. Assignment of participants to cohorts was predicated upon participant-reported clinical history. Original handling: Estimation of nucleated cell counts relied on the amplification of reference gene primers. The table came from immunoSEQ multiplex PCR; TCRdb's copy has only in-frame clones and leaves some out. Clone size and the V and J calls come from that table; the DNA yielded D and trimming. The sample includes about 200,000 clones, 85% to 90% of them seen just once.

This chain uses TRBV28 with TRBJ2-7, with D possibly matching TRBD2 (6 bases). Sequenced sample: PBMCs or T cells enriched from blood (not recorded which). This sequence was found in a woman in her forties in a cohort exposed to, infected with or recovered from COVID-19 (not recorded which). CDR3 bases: TGTGCCAGCAGTTCACCGACGACTAGGGACTCCTACGAGCAGTACTTC. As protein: CASSSPTTRDSYEQYF.